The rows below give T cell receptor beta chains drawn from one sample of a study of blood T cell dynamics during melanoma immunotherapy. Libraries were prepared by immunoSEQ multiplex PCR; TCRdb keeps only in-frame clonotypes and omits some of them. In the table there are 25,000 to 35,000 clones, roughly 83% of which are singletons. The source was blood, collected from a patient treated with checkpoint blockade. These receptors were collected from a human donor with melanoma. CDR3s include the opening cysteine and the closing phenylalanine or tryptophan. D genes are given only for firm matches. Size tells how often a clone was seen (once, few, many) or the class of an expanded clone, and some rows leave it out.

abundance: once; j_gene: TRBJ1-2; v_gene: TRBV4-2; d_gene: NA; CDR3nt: TGTGCCAGCAGCGAACCCCTTGTAGCTAACTATGGCTACACCTTC; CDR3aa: CASSEPLVANYGYTF
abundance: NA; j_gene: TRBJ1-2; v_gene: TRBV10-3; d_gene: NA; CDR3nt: TGTGCCATCAGTGAGTCCAACGCAGTTAACTATGGCTACACCTTC; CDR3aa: CAISESNAVNYGYTF
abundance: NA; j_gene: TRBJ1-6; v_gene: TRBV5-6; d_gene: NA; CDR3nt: TGTGCCAGCAGCTTGGGGCCGAGCTCCTATAATTCACCCCTCCACTTT; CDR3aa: CASSLGPSSYNSPLHF
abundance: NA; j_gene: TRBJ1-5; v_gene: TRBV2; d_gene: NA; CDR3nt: TGTGCCAGCAATCCACAGGGACGAGGCCAGCCCCAGCATTTT; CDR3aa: CASNPQGRGQPQHF
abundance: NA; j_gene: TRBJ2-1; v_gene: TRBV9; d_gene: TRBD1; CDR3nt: TGTGCCAGCAGCCCCAGGACAGGTACTTCTTACAATGAGCAGTTCTTC; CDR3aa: CASSPRTGTSYNEQFF
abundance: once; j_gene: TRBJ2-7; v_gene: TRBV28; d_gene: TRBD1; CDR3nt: TGTGCCAGCAGTTACCGGGACAGTTTCACCTACGAGCAGTACTTC; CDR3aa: CASSYRDSFTYEQYF
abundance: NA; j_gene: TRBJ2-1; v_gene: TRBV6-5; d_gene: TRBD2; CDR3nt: TGTGCCAGCAGTTACTCGGCTAGCGGGAGATACAATGAGCAGTTCTTC; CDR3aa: CASSYSASGRYNEQFF
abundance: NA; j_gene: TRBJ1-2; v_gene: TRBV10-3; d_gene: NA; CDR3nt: TGTGCCATCAGTGAGCACCCGGGTTCCCATAGCTATGGCTACACCTTC; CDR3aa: CAISEHPGSHSYGYTF
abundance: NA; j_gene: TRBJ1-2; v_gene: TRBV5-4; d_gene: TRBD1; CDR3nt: TGTGCCAGCAGCTTCGACAGGGAGGGAGGTGGCTACACCTTC; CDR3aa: CASSFDREGGGYTF
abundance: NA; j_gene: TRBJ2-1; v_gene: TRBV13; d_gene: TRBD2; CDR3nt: TGTGCCAGCAGCGGCATTAGGCATGGGCTAGCGGTATACAATGAGCAGTTCTTC; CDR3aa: CASSGIRHGLAVYNEQFF
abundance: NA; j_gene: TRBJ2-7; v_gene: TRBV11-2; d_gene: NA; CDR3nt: TGTGCCAGCAGCTTAGGGAGGGGACAGAGTTACGAGCAGTACTTC; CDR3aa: CASSLGRGQSYEQYF
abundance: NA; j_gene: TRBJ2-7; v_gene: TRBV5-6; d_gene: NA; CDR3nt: TGTGCCAGCAGCTTGGGGGCCTACGAGCAGTACTTC; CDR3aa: CASSLGAYEQYF
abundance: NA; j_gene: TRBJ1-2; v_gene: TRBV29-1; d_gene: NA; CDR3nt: TGCAGCGTTGCTCTAACGGAAATGAGCTATGGCTACACCTTC; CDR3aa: CSVALTEMSYGYTF
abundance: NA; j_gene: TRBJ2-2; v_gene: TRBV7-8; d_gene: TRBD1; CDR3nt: TGTGCCAGCACCGATACAGGGGTAGGCGGGGAGCTGTTTTTT; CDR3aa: CASTDTGVGGELFF
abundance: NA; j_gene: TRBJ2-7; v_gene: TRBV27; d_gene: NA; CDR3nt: TGTGCCAGCAGTCCCGTTGGTTGGAGGGCTTACGAGCAGTACTTC; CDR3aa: CASSPVGWRAYEQYF
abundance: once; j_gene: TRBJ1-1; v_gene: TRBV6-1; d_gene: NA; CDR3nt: TGTGCCAGCAGTGATGACGGGTCGAACACTGAAGCTTTCTTT; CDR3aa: CASSDDGSNTEAFF
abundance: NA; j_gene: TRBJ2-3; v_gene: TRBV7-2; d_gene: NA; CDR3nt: TGTGCCAGCAGCCACAGGACAGATACGCAGTATTTT; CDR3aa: CASSHRTDTQYF
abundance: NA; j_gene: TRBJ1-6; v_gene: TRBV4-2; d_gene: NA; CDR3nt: TGTGCCAGCAGCCAACCGGGGGGGAGGGAGTATTCACCCCTCCACTTT; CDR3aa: CASSQPGGREYSPLHF
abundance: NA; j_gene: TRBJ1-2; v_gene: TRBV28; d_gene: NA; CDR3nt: TGTGCCAGCAGTACGCGAGCCTATGGCTACACCTTC; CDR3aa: CASSTRAYGYTF
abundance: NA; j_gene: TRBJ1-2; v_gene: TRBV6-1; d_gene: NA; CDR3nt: TGTGCCAGCATCAACCCGGCCTTTTATGGCTACACCTTC; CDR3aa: CASINPAFYGYTF
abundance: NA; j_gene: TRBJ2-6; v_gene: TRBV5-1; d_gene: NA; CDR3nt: TGCGCCAGCAACACGGCGGGAACCTCTGGGGCCAACGTCCTGACTTTC; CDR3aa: CASNTAGTSGANVLTF
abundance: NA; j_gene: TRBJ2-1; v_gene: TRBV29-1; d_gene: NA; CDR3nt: TGCAGCGTTGGGGGAGGTTCTGGCAATGAGCAGTTCTTC; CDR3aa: CSVGGGSGNEQFF
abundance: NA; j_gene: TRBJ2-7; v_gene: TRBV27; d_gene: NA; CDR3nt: TGTGCCAGCAGTCCCTCGACGGTCTTGTCCTACGAGCAGTACTTC; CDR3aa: CASSPSTVLSYEQYF
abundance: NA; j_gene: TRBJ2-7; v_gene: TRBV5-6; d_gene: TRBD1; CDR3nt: TGTGCCAGCAGCTTGAGGGGGCTCTCCTACGAGCAGTACTTC; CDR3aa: CASSLRGLSYEQYF
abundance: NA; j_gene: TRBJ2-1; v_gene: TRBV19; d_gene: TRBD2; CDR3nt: TGTGCCAGTAGTATTTTCGGTTCGGGACTAGCGGGAGTAAGTGAGCAGTTCTTC; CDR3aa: CASSIFGSGLAGVSEQFF
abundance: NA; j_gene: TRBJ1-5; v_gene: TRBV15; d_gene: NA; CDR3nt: TGTGCCACCAGCTCAGGGAATCAGCCCCAGCATTTT; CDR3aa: CATSSGNQPQHF
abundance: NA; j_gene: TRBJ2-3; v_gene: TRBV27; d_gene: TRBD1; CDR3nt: TGTGCCAGCAGTAACCCTACAGGGGGCTTGACAGATACGCAGTATTTT; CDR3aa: CASSNPTGGLTDTQYF
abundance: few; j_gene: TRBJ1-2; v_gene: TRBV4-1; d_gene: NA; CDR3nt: TGCGCCAGCAGCCAAGATAATGGGGCTCGTGGCTACACCTTC; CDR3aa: CASSQDNGARGYTF
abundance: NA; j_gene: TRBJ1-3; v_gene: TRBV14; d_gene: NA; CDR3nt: TGTGCCAGCAGCCTGGTGCGGACCTCTGGAAACACCATATATTTT; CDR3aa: CASSLVRTSGNTIYF